The 18 T cell receptor beta chains below were found in one sample sequenced in a study of technical replicates of blood from several donors. The repertoire was sequenced with immunoSEQ multiplex PCR; TCRdb's copy has only in-frame clones and lacks some. The profile shows approximately 88,000 clones, around 94% of them singletons. Sequencing was done on a sample of T cells isolated from PBMCs. Source of these receptors: a human donor in good health.

The chain recombines TRBV5-1 with TRBJ2-3; possibly TRBD2 for D (5 bases). This CDR3 comprises 17 residues. Germline values: CDR1 SGHRS, CDR2 YFSETQ. V was clipped by 4 bases and J by 0 bases, with 18 bases between them. CDR3 nucleotide sequence: TGCGCCAGCAGCCCCAACCCGGACGGGAAAAGCACAGATACGCAGTATTTT. It encodes CASSPNPDGKSTDTQYF.

The chain recombines TRBV11-2 with TRBJ2-7, with D possibly being TRBD1 (6 bases). Trimming took off 5 bases at V and 9 bases at J, with 23 bases between the two ends. In germline, CDR1 is SGHAT, CDR2 FQNNGV. The CDR3 covers 15 residues. The CDR3 loop reads CASSLGTGTTTRQYF. The CDR3, as DNA: TGTGCCAGCAGCCTTGGTACAGGGACCACTACGAGGCAGTACTTC. The full variable domain, completed using reference TRBV11-2 and TRBJ2-7, is EAGVAQSPRYKIIEKRQSVAFWCNPISGHATLYWYQQILGQGPKLLIQFQNNGVVDDSQLPKDRFSAERLKGVDSTLKIQPAKLEDSAVYLCASSLGTGTTTRQYFGPGTRLTVT.

This chain connects TRBV29-1 to TRBJ2-3, with D perhaps matching TRBD2 (5 bases). Germline assignment: CDR1 SQVTM and CDR2 ANQGSEA. The CDR3 is 17 residues long. V was clipped by 2 bases and J by 2 bases, with 20 bases between them. CDR3 region: CSVEKGRGAAPTDTQYF. The CDR3 DNA sequence: TGCAGCGTTGAAAAAGGCCGGGGAGCCGCCCCCACAGATACGCAGTATTTT.

DNA of the CDR3: TGCAGCGTTGACAGGGACTTTGAAGCTTTCTTT. Translating gives CSVDRDFEAFF. This chain joins TRBV29-1 and TRBJ1-1; a possible D gene is TRBD1 (5 bases). Trimming cost V 3 bases and J 7 bases, with 9 bases left between them. The CDR3 has 11 residues. The germline V gene has CDR1 SQVTM and CDR2 ANQGSEA.

The rearrangement uses TRBV2 and TRBJ2-5; 7 bases line up with TRBD1. The V gene's germline CDR1 is SNHLY and CDR2 FYNNEI. The CDR3 totals 13 residues. J lost 3 bases, V lost 6 bases, and 4 bases had no gene match. The CDR3 DNA follows: TGTGCCAGCAGAAGAGACAGGGAAGAGACCCAGTACTTC. Translated: CASRRDREETQYF.

V and J are TRBV2 and TRBJ2-2; the D gene is possibly TRBD2 (6 bases). Trimming pared 10 bases from V and 5 bases from J, leaving 20 bases between. Germline V gene lookup returns CDR1 SNHLY and CDR2 FYNNEI. The CDR3 loop spans 15 amino acids. The CDR3: CATAVGSPLTGELFF. The DNA of the CDR3 is TGTGCCACAGCAGTCGGGAGCCCGTTGACCGGGGAGCTGTTTTTT.

V usage is TRBV5-4 and J usage is TRBJ2-4; 9 positions agree with TRBD2. J gave up 3 bases and V 4 bases, and 5 bases lay outside the gene matches. The CDR3 has 15 amino acids. Germline lookup yields CDR1 SGHNT and CDR2 YYREEE (reference sequence). This chain's CDR3 is CASSPRGGGKNIQYF. DNA of the CDR3: TGTGCCAGCAGCCCGCGGGGGGGTGGCAAAAACATTCAGTACTTC. Full variable domain (missing parts from reference TRBV5-4 and TRBJ2-4): ETGVTQSPTHLIKTRGQQVTLRCSSQSGHNTVSWYQQALGQGPQFIFQYYREEENGRGNFPPRFSGLQFPNYSSELNVNALELDDSALYLCASSPRGGGKNIQYFGAGTRLSVL.

This chain links TRBV6-5 with TRBJ1-4; D call uncertain. The V gene's germline CDR1 is MNHEY and CDR2 SVGAGI. The CDR3 runs 13 residues. The V end lost 6 bases, the J end lost 7 bases, and 12 bases lay between the germline ends. The CDR3: CASRDGTAEKLFF. Here the CDR3 DNA reads TGTGCCAGCAGAGATGGCACCGCTGAAAAACTGTTTTTT.

The genes are TRBV4-1 and TRBJ1-5; the match to TRBD1 covers 7 bases. J was trimmed by 4 bases and V by 3 bases; bases with no gene match: 9. This CDR3 has 16 amino acids. CDR1 is MGHRA and CDR2 is YSYEKL in the germline V gene. The chain's CDR3 is CASSQPRQGTNQPQHF. The CDR3 DNA sequence: TGCGCCAGCAGCCAGCCAAGACAGGGAACTAATCAGCCCCAGCATTTT.

V usage is TRBV28 and J usage is TRBJ2-7; the match to TRBD2 covers 8 bases. Germline V gene lookup returns CDR1 MDHEN and CDR2 SYDVKM. J lost 4 bases, V lost 6 bases, and 8 bases had no gene match. The CDR3 has 14 amino acids. The CDR3 nucleotides are TGTGCCAGCAGGAGTAGCGGGACCCCGTACGAGCAGTACTTC. Protein sequence: CASRSSGTPYEQYF. Combining the CDR3 with reference TRBV28 and TRBJ2-7 gives the whole variable domain DVKVTQSSRYLVKRTGEKVFLECVQDMDHENMFWYRQDPGLGLRLIYFSYDVKMKEKGDIPEGYSVSREKKERFSLILESASTNQTSMYLCASRSSGTPYEQYFGPGTRLTVT.

This clone was observed once. V is TRBV10-3 and J is TRBJ2-7; 12 nucleotides agree with TRBD2. V was pared by 6 bases and J by 5 bases, with 5 bases of the junction left unmatched. The CDR3 length is 14 residues. CDR1 and CDR2 from the germline V gene are ENHRY and SYGVKD. This CDR3 reads CAISTSGGQDEQYF. CDR3 DNA: TGTGCCATCAGCACTAGCGGGGGGCAAGACGAGCAGTACTTC.

The rearrangement uses TRBV11-2 and TRBJ2-5; 9 positions agree with TRBD1. Germline V gene sequence: CDR1 SGHAT, CDR2 FQNNGV. This CDR3 region has 14 residues. The trim removed 1 base at V and 5 bases at J, leaving 2 bases unmatched. The CDR3 DNA reads TGTGCCAGCAGCTTAGGGGACAGGGCGGAGACCCAGTACTTC. It codes for CASSLGDRAETQYF.

This chain links TRBV7-9 with TRBJ1-1; 9 bases match TRBD1. Per the germline V gene, CDR1 is SEHNR and CDR2 is FQNEAQ (reference sequence). CDR3 length: 15 amino acids. Trimming at V came to 5 bases and at J to 5 bases, leaving 9 bases not matched to a gene. The CDR3 sequence: CASSDSDRGGTEAFF. CDR3 nucleotide sequence: TGTGCCAGCAGCGATTCGGACAGGGGAGGGACTGAAGCTTTCTTT.

V gene TRBV5-1 combines with J gene TRBJ2-1; 12 bases are shared with TRBD2. This CDR3 is 16 amino acids long. Germline assignment: CDR1 SGHRS and CDR2 YFSETQ. With V trimmed by 4 bases and J by 5 bases, 7 bases remained unmatched. The CDR3 nucleotides read TGCGCCAGCAGCATGCTACTAGCGGGGGGTAACAATGAGCAGTTCTTC. This encodes CASSMLLAGGNNEQFF.

This clone was detected only once. The chain joins TRBV5-1 to TRBJ2-7; D not certain. Germline values: CDR1 SGHRS, CDR2 YFSETQ. The CDR3 is 13 residues long. The V gene lost 5 bases and the J gene lost 0 bases, with 9 bases spanning the gap. The CDR3 protein is CASSTASSYEQYF. CDR3 DNA sequence: TGCGCCAGCAGTACTGCAAGCTCCTACGAGCAGTACTTC.

DNA for the CDR3: TGCGCCAGCAGCCAGCTAAGAGGCAATCAGCCCCAGCATTTT. Its translation: CASSQLRGNQPQHF. The chain couples TRBV4-1 to TRBJ1-5; D gene unclear. Germline V lookup: CDR1 MGHRA, CDR2 YSYEKL. The CDR3 runs 14 residues. V lost 3 bases, J lost 2 bases, and 8 bases lay in between.

This chain links TRBV19 with TRBJ2-1, with 11 bases identical to TRBD2. The germline gives CDR1 LNHDA, CDR2 SQIVND (reference sequence). The CDR3 totals 19 residues. V was clipped by 3 bases and J by 1 base; unmatched bases: 11. The CDR3 bases are TGTGCCAGTAGTATGATAAGGGCTAGCGGGAGGCTTTCCTACAATGAGCAGTTCTTC. It specifies CASSMIRASGRLSYNEQFF.

The rearrangement joins TRBV5-1 to TRBJ2-7, with D maybe TRBD2 (6 bases). This CDR3 contains 17 residues. V lost 0 bases and J 0 bases, leaving 16 bases between the germline ends. The germline V gene has CDR1 SGHRS and CDR2 YFSETQ. CDR3 protein: CASSLEGGYSSSYEQYF. The DNA for the CDR3 is TGCGCCAGCAGCTTGGAAGGAGGGTATTCGAGCTCCTACGAGCAGTACTTC. The whole variable domain, remainder taken from reference TRBV5-1 and TRBJ2-7, is KAGVTQTPRYLIKTRGQQVTLSCSPISGHRSVSWYQQTPGQGLQFLFEYFSETQRNKGNFPGRFSGRQFSNSRSEMNVSTLELGDSALYLCASSLEGGYSSSYEQYFGPGTRLTVT.